The rows below give T cell receptor beta chains drawn from one sample of a study of blood T cell repertoires in COVID-19. Clones were read by immunoSEQ multiplex PCR, and TCRdb kept only the in-frame ones, dropping some. Counted here are 200,000 or so clones, approximately 80% occurring once; the ten biggest clones make up over 10%. Sequenced: peripheral blood. These TCRs come from a human donor in a cohort sampled during active COVID-19. CDR3s include the opening cysteine and the closing phenylalanine or tryptophan. A D gene is named only where the DNA matches it firmly. Clone size, where shown, is once, few, many, or a class for clones that have expanded.

d_call	clone_size	v_call	j_call	cdr3_aa	cdr3_nt
TRBD1	once	TRBV6-5	TRBJ2-1	CASSRDRGESNEQFF	TGTGCCAGCAGTAGGGACAGGGGAGAATCCAATGAGCAGTTCTTC
NA	NA	TRBV5-4	TRBJ2-7	CASSSHPHGYEQYF	TGTGCCAGCAGCTCGCACCCCCACGGCTACGAGCAGTACTTC
NA	NA	TRBV5-1	TRBJ1-2	CASSGDDRLNGYTF	TGCGCCAGCAGCGGGGACGACAGGCTGAACGGCTACACCTTC
TRBD2	once	TRBV19	TRBJ2-3	CASSRLAGRVTDTQYF	TGTGCCAGTAGTCGGTTAGCGGGAAGGGTTACAGATACGCAGTATTTT
NA	few	TRBV6-2/TRBV6-3	TRBJ2-5	CASSYNPTTHQETQYF	TGTGCCAGCAGTTACAATCCGACAACACACCAAGAGACCCAGTACTTC
TRBD2	NA	TRBV7-9	TRBJ2-1	CASSTRWTSGPYNEQFF	TGTGCCAGCAGCACTCGGTGGACTAGCGGTCCCTACAATGAGCAGTTCTTC
TRBD1	NA	TRBV4-2	TRBJ2-5	CASSQGTGVETQYF	TGTGCCAGCAGCCAGGGGACAGGGGTCGAGACCCAGTACTTC
NA	once	TRBV18	TRBJ2-7	CASSPTRPISYEQYF	TGTGCCAGCTCACCGACTCGACCCATATCCTACGAGCAGTACTTC
NA	NA	TRBV30	TRBJ1-2	CAWIAAGDIDGYTF	TGTGCCTGGATAGCGGCAGGAGACATAGATGGCTACACCTTC
NA	few	TRBV7-2	TRBJ2-1	CASSIVADNYNEQFF	TGTGCCAGCAGCATTGTAGCGGACAACTACAATGAGCAGTTCTTC
TRBD2	NA	TRBV10-1	TRBJ2-1	CASSDIAGGYNEQFF	TGCGCCAGCAGTGACATAGCGGGAGGCTACAATGAGCAGTTCTTC
NA	NA	TRBV5-6	TRBJ2-7	CASSLGPGTKSYEQYF	TGTGCCAGCAGCCTAGGCCCCGGGACAAAGTCCTACGAGCAGTACTTC
TRBD2	NA	TRBV4-1	TRBJ2-7	CASSQDRAGGVDEQYF	TGCGCCAGCAGCCAAGATCGAGCGGGAGGAGTAGATGAGCAGTACTTC
TRBD1	NA	TRBV2	TRBJ1-1	CASIGTGLNTEAFF	TGTGCCAGCATAGGGACAGGGCTGAACACTGAAGCTTTCTTT
TRBD2	NA	TRBV28	TRBJ2-7	CASSSPSGRTVEQYF	TGTGCCAGCAGTTCCCCTAGCGGGAGAACGGTCGAGCAGTACTTC
NA	few	TRBV19	TRBJ2-5	CASSIRAGPKETQYF	TGTGCCAGTAGTATAAGGGCAGGGCCAAAAGAGACCCAGTACTTC
NA	NA	TRBV19	TRBJ2-5	CASSPWKGKSETQYF	TGTGCCAGTAGTCCTTGGAAGGGGAAATCAGAGACCCAGTACTTC
TRBD1	NA	TRBV28	TRBJ2-1	CASQQGAGEQFF	TGTGCCAGCCAACAGGGGGCAGGGGAGCAGTTCTTC
NA	NA	TRBV7-9	TRBJ2-7	CASSVGNRASYEQYF	TGTGCCAGCAGCGTCGGGAACAGGGCCTCCTACGAGCAGTACTTC
NA	NA	TRBV10-2	TRBJ2-1	CASTFSRVYNEQFF	TGCGCCAGCACTTTCTCCCGGGTTTACAATGAGCAGTTCTTC
NA	NA	TRBV18	TRBJ2-7	CASSPRDIASYEQYF	TGTGCCAGCTCACCAAGGGACATCGCCTCCTACGAGCAGTACTTC
NA	few	TRBV7-9	TRBJ2-7	CASSPRDWSYEQYF	TGTGCCAGCAGCCCCCGGGACTGGTCCTACGAGCAGTACTTC
NA	NA	TRBV7-9	TRBJ2-5	CASSLASRVGTQYF	TGTGCCAGCAGCTTAGCTAGCAGGGTAGGGACCCAGTACTTC